The table lists the clone carrying this T cell receptor beta chain with a few counts. Antigen: not known. This sample stems from a study of Graves' ophthalmopathy and Graves' hyperthyroidism. The study, taken as a whole, reports: The model forecast ophthalmopathy progression, reaching over 70% sensitivity and roughly 72% specificity. The blood repertoire also included most expanded thyroid clonotypes above 0.001 frequency.

Amplification from RNA transcripts yielded the TCR beta CDR3 regions. After a first-round RT-PCR with HTBI primers, a second-round multiplex PCR was run. MiXCR, applied by TCRdb to the multiplex PCR reads, yields one record per CDR3 protein. The repertoire consists of 740,000 or so distinct CDR3 sequences, with approximately 40% occurring once and the leading ten covering approximately 43%. A diagnosis was made from clinical symptoms together with serum thyroxine, TRAb, thyroid ultrasound and orbital computed tomography. A volume of about 9.7 ml of fresh peripheral blood supplied the PBMCs. Germline V gene sequence: CDR1 SGHAT, CDR2 FQNNGV. The CDR3 length is 15 residues. The V segment lost 5 bases and the J segment 4 bases; nucleotides outside the gene matches: 5.

Specimen: peripheral blood. The sequence was collected from an adult man with Graves' ophthalmopathy. The rearrangement joins TRBV11-2 to TRBJ2-5, with 12 nucleotides matching TRBD2. For the CDR3, the DNA is TGTGCCAGCAGCCTACTAGCGGGAGGAACAGAGACCCAGTACTTC. Its translation: CASSLLAGGTETQYF.